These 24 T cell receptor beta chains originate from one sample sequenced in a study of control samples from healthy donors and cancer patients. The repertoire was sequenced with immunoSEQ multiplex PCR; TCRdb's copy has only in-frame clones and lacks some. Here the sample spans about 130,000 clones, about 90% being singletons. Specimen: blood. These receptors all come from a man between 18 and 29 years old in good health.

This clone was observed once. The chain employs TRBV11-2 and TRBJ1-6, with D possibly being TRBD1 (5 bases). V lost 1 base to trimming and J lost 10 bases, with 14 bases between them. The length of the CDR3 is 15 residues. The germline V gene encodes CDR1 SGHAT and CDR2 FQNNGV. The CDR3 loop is CASSLGVQGRSPLHF. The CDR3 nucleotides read TGTGCCAGCAGCTTAGGGGTGCAGGGAAGATCACCCCTCCACTTT. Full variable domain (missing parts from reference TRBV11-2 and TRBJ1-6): EAGVAQSPRYKIIEKRQSVAFWCNPISGHATLYWYQQILGQGPKLLIQFQNNGVVDDSQLPKDRFSAERLKGVDSTLKIQPAKLEDSAVYLCASSLGVQGRSPLHFGNGTRLTVT.

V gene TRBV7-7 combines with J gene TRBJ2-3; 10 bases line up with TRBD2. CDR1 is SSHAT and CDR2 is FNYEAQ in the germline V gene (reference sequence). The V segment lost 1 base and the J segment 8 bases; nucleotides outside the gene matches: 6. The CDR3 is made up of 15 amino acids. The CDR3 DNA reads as TGTGCCAGCAGCTTAGACCGACTAGCGGGCACTACGCAGTATTTT. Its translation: CASSLDRLAGTTQYF.

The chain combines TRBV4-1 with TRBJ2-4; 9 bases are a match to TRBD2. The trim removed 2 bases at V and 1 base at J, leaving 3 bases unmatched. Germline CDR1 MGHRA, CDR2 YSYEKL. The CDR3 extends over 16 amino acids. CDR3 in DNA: TGCGCCAGCAGCCAAAGTAGCGGGAGTGCCAAAAACATTCAGTACTTC. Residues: CASSQSSGSAKNIQYF.

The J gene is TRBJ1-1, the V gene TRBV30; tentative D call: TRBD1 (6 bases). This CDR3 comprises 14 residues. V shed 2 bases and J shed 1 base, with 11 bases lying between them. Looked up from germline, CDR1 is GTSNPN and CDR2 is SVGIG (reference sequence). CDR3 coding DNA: TGTGCCTGGAGTCGGGGGGCTGGGAACACTGAAGCTTTCTTT. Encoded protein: CAWSRGAGNTEAFF.

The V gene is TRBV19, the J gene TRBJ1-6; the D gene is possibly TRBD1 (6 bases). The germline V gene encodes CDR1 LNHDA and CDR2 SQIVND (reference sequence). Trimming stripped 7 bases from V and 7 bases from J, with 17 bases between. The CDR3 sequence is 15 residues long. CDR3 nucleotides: TGTGCCAGTACCCCCGGACAGACCTTCAATTCACCCCTCCACTTT. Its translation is CASTPGQTFNSPLHF. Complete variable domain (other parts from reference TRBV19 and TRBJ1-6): DGGITQSPKYLFRKEGQNVTLSCEQNLNHDAMYWYRQDPGQGLRLIYYSQIVNDFQKGDIAEGYSVSREKKESFPLTVTSAQKNPTAFYLCASTPGQTFNSPLHFGNGTRLTVT.

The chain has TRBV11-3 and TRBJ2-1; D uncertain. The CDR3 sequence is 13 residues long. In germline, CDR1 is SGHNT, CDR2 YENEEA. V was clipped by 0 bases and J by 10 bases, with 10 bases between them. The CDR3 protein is CASSLDHSGEQFF. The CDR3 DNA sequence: TGTGCCAGCAGCTTAGATCATTCCGGGGAGCAGTTCTTC. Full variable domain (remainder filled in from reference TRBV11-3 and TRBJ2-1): EAGVVQSPRYKIIEKKQPVAFWCNPISGHNTLYWYLQNLGQGPELLIRYENEEAVDDSQLPKDRFSAERLKGVDSTLKIQPAELGDSAVYLCASSLDHSGEQFFGPGTRLTVL.

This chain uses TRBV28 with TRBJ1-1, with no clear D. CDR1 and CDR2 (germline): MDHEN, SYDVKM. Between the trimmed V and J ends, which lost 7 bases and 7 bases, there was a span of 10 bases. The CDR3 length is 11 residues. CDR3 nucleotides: TGTGCCAGCATTGAGGCATATGAAGCTTTCTTT. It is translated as CASIEAYEAFF.

CDR3 sequence reads: CASSITSGMRAKNIQYF. The CDR3 DNA sequence: TGTGCCAGTAGTATTACTAGCGGGATGAGGGCCAAAAACATTCAGTACTTC. V and J are TRBV19 and TRBJ2-4; 10 bases match TRBD2. The germline V gene has CDR1 LNHDA and CDR2 SQIVND (reference sequence). The CDR3 has 17 amino acids. With V trimmed by 3 bases and J by 1 base, 6 bases remained unmatched.

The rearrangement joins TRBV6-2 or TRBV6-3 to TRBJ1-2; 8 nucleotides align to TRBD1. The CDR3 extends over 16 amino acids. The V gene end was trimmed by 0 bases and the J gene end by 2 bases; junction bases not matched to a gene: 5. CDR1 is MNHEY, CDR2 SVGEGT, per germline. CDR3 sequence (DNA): TGTGCCAGCAGTTACTCTCGTACAGGGGGGAACTATGGCTACACCTTC. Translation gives CASSYSRTGGNYGYTF.

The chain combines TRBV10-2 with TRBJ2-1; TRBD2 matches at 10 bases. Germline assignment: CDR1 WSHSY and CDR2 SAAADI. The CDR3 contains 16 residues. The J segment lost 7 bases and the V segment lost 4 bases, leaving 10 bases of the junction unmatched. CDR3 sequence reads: CASSVSTSGKVNEQFF. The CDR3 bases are TGCGCCAGCAGTGTTTCTACTAGCGGGAAAGTGAATGAGCAGTTCTTC.

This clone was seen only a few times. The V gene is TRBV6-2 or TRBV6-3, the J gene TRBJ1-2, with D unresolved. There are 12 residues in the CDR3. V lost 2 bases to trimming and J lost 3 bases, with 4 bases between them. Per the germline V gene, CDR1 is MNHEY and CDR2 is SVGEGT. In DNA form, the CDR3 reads TGTGCCAGCAGTTACGGGGACTATGGCTACACCTTC. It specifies CASSYGDYGYTF.

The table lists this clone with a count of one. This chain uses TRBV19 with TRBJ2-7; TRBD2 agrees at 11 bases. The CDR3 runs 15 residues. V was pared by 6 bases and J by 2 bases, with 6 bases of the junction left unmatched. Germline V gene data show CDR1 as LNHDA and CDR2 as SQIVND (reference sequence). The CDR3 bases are TGTGCCAGTAGAAACCTAGCGGGAGGCACCTACGAGCAGTACTTC. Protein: CASRNLAGGTYEQYF. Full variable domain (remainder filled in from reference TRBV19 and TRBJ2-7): DGGITQSPKYLFRKEGQNVTLSCEQNLNHDAMYWYRQDPGQGLRLIYYSQIVNDFQKGDIAEGYSVSREKKESFPLTVTSAQKNPTAFYLCASRNLAGGTYEQYFGPGTRLTVT.

CDR3 sequence reads: CASLGQGAQPQHF. DNA for the CDR3: TGTGCCAGTCTGGGACAGGGAGCACAGCCCCAGCATTTT. The chain joins TRBV19 to TRBJ1-5, with 9 bases that match TRBD1. Germline V gene data show CDR1 as LNHDA and CDR2 as SQIVND (reference sequence). The V gene end was trimmed by 8 bases and the J gene end by 7 bases; junction bases not matched to a gene: 6. The CDR3 is made up of 13 amino acids.

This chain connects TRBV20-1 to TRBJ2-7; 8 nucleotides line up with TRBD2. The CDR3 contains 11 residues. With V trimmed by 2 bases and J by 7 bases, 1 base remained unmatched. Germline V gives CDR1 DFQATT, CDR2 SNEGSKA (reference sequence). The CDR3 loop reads CSARIAGEQYF. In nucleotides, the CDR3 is TGCAGTGCTAGAATAGCGGGAGAGCAGTACTTC.

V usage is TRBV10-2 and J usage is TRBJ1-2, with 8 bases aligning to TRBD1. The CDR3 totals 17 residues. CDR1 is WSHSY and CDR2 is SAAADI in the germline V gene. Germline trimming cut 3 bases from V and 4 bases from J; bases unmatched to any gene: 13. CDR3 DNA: TGCGCCAGCAGTGATGCCGCCGGACAGGGTCTAGGCTATGGCTACACCTTC. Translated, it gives CASSDAAGQGLGYGYTF.

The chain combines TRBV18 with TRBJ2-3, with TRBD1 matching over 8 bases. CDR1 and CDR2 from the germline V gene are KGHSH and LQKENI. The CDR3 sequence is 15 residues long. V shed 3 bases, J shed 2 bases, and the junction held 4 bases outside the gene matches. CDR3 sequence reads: CASSPGDRFTDTQYF. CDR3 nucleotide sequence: TGTGCCAGCTCACCGGGGGACAGGTTCACAGATACGCAGTATTTT.

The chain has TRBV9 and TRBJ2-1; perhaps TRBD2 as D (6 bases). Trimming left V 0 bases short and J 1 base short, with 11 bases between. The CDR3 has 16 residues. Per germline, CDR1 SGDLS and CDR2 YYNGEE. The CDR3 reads CASSVDGSPSYNEQFF. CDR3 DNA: TGTGCCAGCAGCGTAGACGGGAGCCCATCCTACAATGAGCAGTTCTTC.

CDR3 sequence: CARRGTRGSYEQYF. As DNA, the CDR3 is TGTGCCAGAAGGGGGACCCGAGGGTCCTACGAGCAGTACTTC. The chain recombines TRBV5-3 with TRBJ2-7; D might be TRBD1 or TRBD2, each matching 5 bases. TRBV5-3 belongs to the ORF category, with a function that is uncertain. Trimming took off 5 bases at V and 1 base at J, with 13 bases between the two ends. This CDR3 spans 14 amino acids.

This CDR3 reads CASNRGANEQFF. CDR3 nucleotides: TGTGCCTCGAACAGGGGTGCCAATGAGCAGTTCTTC. This chain joins TRBV30 and TRBJ2-1; 7 nucleotides agree with TRBD1. Germline CDR1 is GTSNPN and CDR2 is SVGIG (reference sequence). The CDR3 consists of 12 residues. J gave up 6 bases and V 7 bases, and 6 bases lay outside the gene matches.

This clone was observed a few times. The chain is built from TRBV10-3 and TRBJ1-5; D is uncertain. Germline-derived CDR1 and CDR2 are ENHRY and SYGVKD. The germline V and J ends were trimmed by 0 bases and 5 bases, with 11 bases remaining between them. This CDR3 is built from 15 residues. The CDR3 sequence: CAISESATTYQPQHF. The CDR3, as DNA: TGTGCCATCAGTGAGTCCGCTACAACCTATCAGCCCCAGCATTTT.

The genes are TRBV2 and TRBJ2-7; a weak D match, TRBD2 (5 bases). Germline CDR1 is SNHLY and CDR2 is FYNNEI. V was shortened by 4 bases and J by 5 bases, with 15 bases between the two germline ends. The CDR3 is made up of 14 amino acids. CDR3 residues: CASSGQLLDHEQYF. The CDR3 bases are TGTGCCAGCAGTGGCCAATTACTAGATCACGAGCAGTACTTC.

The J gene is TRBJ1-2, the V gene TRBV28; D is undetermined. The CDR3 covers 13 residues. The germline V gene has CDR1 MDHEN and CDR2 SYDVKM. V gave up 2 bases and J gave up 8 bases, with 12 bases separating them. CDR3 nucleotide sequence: TGTGCCAGCAGTTTAGCGGGCGCCCGGGGCTACACCTTC. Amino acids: CASSLAGARGYTF.

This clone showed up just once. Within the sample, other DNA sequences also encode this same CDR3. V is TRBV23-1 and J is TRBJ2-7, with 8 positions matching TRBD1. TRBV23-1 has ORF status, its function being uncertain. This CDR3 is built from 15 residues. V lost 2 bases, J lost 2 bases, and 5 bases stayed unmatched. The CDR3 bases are TGCGCCAGCAGTCAACCGCCGGGACAGGCCTACGAGCAGTACTTC. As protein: CASSQPPGQAYEQYF.

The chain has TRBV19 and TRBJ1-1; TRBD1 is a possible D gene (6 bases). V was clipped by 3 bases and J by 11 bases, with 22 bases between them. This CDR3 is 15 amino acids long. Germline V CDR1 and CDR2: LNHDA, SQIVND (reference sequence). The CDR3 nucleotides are TGTGCCAGTAGTATTGGGGGCTCGCTGATTACGGGGGCTTTCTTT. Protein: CASSIGGSLITGAFF.